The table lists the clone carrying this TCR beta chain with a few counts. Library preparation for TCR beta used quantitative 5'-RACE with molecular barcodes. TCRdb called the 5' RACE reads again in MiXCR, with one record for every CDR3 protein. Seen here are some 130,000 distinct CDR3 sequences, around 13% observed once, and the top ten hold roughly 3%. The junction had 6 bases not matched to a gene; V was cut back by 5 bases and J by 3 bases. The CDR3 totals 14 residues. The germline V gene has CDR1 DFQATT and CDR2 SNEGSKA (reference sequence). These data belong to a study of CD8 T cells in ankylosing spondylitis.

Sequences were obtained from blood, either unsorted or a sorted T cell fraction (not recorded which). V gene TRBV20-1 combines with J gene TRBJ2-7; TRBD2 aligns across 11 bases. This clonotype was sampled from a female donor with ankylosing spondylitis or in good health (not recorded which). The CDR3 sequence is CSAGLAGQIYEQYF. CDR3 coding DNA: TGCAGTGCTGGACTAGCGGGCCAAATCTACGAGCAGTACTTC.